This paragraph covers one T cell receptor beta chain sequence. This entry belongs to a study of cytomegalovirus exposure and HLA in healthy donors. Turning to the study itself: The 120 or so validation repertoires used the same platform as the 500 to 700 first-cohort repertoires, a later analysis reported.

Trimming took 3 bases from V and 4 from J, leaving 13 bases between them. This CDR3 contains 15 residues. The V gene's germline CDR1 is MDHEN and CDR2 SYDVKM. Sequencing used immunoSEQ multiplex PCR; TCRdb keeps in-frame clones, though not all of them. The sample contains 160,000 or so clones, less than 90% of which appear only once. This chain uses TRBV28 with TRBJ1-5; D call uncertain. The source of this sequence is a man aged 25 to 40 in good health and CMV-seropositive. Sequencing used PBMCs. CDR3 sequence reads: CASSFVQILNQPQHF. The DNA for the CDR3 is TGTGCCAGCAGTTTCGTTCAGATACTAAATCAGCCCCAGCATTTT.